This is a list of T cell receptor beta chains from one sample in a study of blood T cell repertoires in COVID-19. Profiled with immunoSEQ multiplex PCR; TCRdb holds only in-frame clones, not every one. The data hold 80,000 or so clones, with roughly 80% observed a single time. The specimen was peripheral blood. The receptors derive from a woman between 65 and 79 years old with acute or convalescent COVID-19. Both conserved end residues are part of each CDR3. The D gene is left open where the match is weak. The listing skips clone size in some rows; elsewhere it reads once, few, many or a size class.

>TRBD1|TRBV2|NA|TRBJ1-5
CASSPGQAENQPQHF
TGTGCCAGCAGCCCGGGACAGGCTGAAAATCAGCCCCAGCATTTT
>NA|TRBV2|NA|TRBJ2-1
CASSAGSPFFYNEQFF
TGTGCCAGCAGTGCCGGGAGCCCATTTTTTTACAATGAGCAGTTCTTC
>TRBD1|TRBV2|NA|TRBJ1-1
CASSEGGQVNTEAFF
TGTGCCAGCAGTGAAGGGGGACAGGTTAACACTGAAGCTTTCTTT
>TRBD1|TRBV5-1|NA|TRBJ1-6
CASSLEGAGSPLHF
TGCGCCAGCAGCTTGGAGGGGGCTGGGTCACCCCTCCACTTT
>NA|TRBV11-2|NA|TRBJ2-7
CASSPAVFGGRVYEQYF
TGTGCCAGCAGCCCAGCAGTATTTGGGGGCAGGGTATACGAGCAGTACTTC
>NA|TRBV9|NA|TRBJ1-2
CASSVRTDTNYGYTF
TGTGCCAGCAGCGTCCGGACTGATACTAACTATGGCTACACCTTC
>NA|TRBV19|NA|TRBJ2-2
CASSIGSATGELFF
TGTGCCAGTAGTATAGGTTCGGCGACCGGGGAGTTGTTTTTT
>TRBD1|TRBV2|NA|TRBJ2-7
CASTVGQGSYEQYF
TGTGCCAGCACCGTGGGACAGGGGAGCTACGAGCAGTACTTC
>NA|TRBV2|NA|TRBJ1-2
CASSEDRRNYGYTF
TGTGCCAGCAGCGAGGACAGAAGAAACTATGGCTACACCTTC
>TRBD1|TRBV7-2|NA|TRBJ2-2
CASSLMTGLTGELFF
TGTGCCAGCAGCCTAATGACAGGGCTCACCGGGGAGCTGTTTTTT
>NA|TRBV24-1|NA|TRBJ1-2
CATSGGANYGYTF
TGTGCCACCTCGGGTGGGGCGAACTATGGCTACACCTTC
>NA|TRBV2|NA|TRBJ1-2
CASNLGTRYGYTF
TGTGCCAGCAATCTCGGGACACGATATGGCTACACCTTC
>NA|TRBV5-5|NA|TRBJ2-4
CASSLGTRSGVAKNIQYF
TGTGCCAGCAGCTTGGGGACTCGTTCTGGCGTAGCCAAAAACATTCAGTACTTC
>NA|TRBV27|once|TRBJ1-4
CASSFAGANEKLFF
TGTGCCAGCAGTTTCGCAGGGGCTAATGAAAAACTGTTTTTT
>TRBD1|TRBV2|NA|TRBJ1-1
CASRPDRENTEAFF
TGTGCCAGCAGGCCGGACAGGGAGAACACTGAAGCTTTCTTT
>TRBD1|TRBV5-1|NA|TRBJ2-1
CASSSALTQGTYNEQFF
TGCGCCAGCAGCTCGGCACTCACACAGGGGACCTACAATGAGCAGTTCTTC
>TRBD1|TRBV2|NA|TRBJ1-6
CASSKGGQGGSPLHF
TGTGCCAGCAGTAAGGGCGGGCAGGGGGGCTCACCCCTCCACTTT
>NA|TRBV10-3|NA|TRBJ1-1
CAISDDGGTTEAFF
TGTGCCATCAGTGATGACGGGGGTACCACTGAAGCTTTCTTT
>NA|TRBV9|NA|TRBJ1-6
CASSVVAGIGSPLHF
TGTGCCAGCAGCGTAGTAGCAGGGATTGGGTCACCCCTCCACTTT
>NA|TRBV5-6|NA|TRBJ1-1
CASSPWVETANTEAFF
TGTGCCAGCAGCCCCTGGGTCGAGACAGCTAACACTGAAGCTTTCTTT
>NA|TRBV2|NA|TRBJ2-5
CASRAGSQETQYF
TGTGCCAGCCGTGCGGGTTCCCAAGAGACCCAGTACTTC
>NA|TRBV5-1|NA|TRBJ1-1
CASSPKQGTNTEAFF
TGCGCCAGCAGCCCCAAACAGGGAACGAACACTGAAGCTTTCTTT
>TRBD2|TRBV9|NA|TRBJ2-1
CASSVGPSGSDEQFF
TGTGCCAGCAGCGTAGGGCCTAGCGGGAGCGATGAGCAGTTCTTC
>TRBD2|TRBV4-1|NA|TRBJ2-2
CASRDRTSTGELFF
TGCGCCAGCAGGGACCGGACTAGCACCGGGGAGCTGTTTTTT
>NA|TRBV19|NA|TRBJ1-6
CASSRSNNSPLHF
TGTGCCAGTAGTCGCAGTAATAATTCACCCCTCCACTTT
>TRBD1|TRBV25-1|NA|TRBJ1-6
CASRDRRPSPLHF
TGTGCCAGCAGGGACAGGCGGCCGTCACCCCTCCACTTT
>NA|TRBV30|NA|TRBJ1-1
CAWSQGVVKAEAFF
TGTGCCTGGAGCCAGGGCGTCGTAAAAGCTGAAGCTTTCTTT
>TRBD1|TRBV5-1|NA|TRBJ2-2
CASSLGSGTGGTGELFF
TGCGCCAGCAGCTTGGGATCCGGGACAGGGGGTACCGGGGAGCTGTTTTTT
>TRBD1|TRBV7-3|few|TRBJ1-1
CASSLDRVNTEAFF
TGTGCCAGCAGTCTCGACAGGGTGAACACTGAAGCTTTCTTT
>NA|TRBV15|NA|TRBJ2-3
CATSHLYPDTQYF
TGTGCCACCAGCCATCTATACCCAGATACGCAGTATTTT
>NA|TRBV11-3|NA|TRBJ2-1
CASSPSGPYNEQFF
TGTGCCAGCAGCCCAAGCGGGCCCTACAATGAGCAGTTCTTC
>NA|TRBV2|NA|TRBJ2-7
CASSELGLRGGYEQYF
TGTGCCAGCAGTGAATTGGGGCTCAGGGGAGGGTACGAGCAGTACTTC